This TCR beta chain was recorded in a study of cytotoxic CD8 clonotypes in ibrutinib-treated CLL (dated by TCRdb to the early 2020s). Study-wide context: The cohort included roughly 15 treatment-naive and about a dozen relapsed/refractory patients; roughly 17 were IGHV unmutated. Cryopreserved peripheral blood mononuclear cells were obtained before treatment, at response, and at either sustained remission or disease progression. Partial responses were observed in around 25 patients and complete responses in 2; after a median follow-up of about 69 months, remission was maintained in 14 patients and progression was observed in approximately twelve. Patients were still on ibrutinib when every remission and progressive disease sample was collected. Of the 86 people in the trial, around 24 had longitudinal samples available. On average, each sample had 255,043 productive templates and around 100,000 productive rearrangements. Samples at response were collected after a median of around twelve months of treatment, with a range of roughly 6 to 36 months.

A MiSeq instrument was used for deep resolution sequencing, which targeted depths ranging from 1 in 1 million up to 1 in 200,000 T cells, with coverage averaging 10x for each clonotype. The immunoSEQ hsTCRB Kit was used to generate TCR beta libraries. As for how the authors treated the data: The data were analyzed with ImmunoSEQ Analyzer and ImmunoSEQ Data Assistant, and V, D and J gene assignments followed IMGT definitions. Clonality, with values ranging from 0 to 1, was calculated as one minus the normalized Shannon entropy of productive rearrangement frequencies. Only overrepresented clonotypes making up at least 0.05% of the repertoire of each patient were included in the public clonotype analysis. Roughly 12 age-matched healthy donor repertoires from immuneACCESS were used as controls for clonality. TCRdb's version of the immuneACCESS table is confined to in-frame rearrangements and falls short of the full clone set. An unresolved V gene accounts for under half of the shortfall where checked; the remainder is of unknown origin. Clone size and V and J calls were adopted from that table, with D and trimming inferred from the DNA. In this sample the table shows 110,000 to 150,000 clones, less than 95% of which occur a single time. The ten largest clones capture 10% to 14% of the sample.

Ends trimmed: V by 1 base, J by 4 bases; bases unmatched to a gene: 4. Counted from cysteine to phenylalanine, this CDR3 has 14 amino acids. Only CDR3 DNA remains: 42 bases, in frame from the first base. The CDR1 and CDR2 encoded by the germline V gene are SGHRS and YFSETQ. General conclusions and limits of the study: Public clonotypes were rare and either contracted or stayed stable during treatment, and the rise in clonality at ibrutinib response reflected the expansion of private clonotypes. Clonality increased at ibrutinib response, stayed stable in sustained remission, and fell back toward baseline at progression. Baseline clonality exceeded that of age-matched healthy donors and correlated strongly with circulating CD8+ T-cell counts. Sampling times were not matched between patients in sustained remission and patients whose disease was progressing, and lymph node repertoires were not examined.

Concerning this clone: Its antigen specificity is not known. Base qualities are not at hand, and no much larger clone is one base apart.

The time point tag for this specimen amounts to: about twelve months on ibrutinib. Roughly 2.2 micrograms of genomic DNA were extracted from cryopreserved PBMCs for TCR beta library preparation. High-throughput TCR beta sequencing was performed on longitudinal blood samples from CLL patients receiving ibrutinib monotherapy. The patients took part in an open-label, single-center phase 2 trial of ibrutinib monotherapy. The sample here was PBMCs, taken after 12 months of ibrutinib treatment. The V gene is TRBV5-1 and the J gene is TRBJ1-1, with 7 bases aligning to TRBD1. The receptor's source is a human donor with chronic lymphocytic leukemia. The nucleotide sequence reads TGCGCCAGCAGCTTGACAGGGGATAGCACTGAAGCTTTCTTT. This encodes CASSLTGDSTEAFF.